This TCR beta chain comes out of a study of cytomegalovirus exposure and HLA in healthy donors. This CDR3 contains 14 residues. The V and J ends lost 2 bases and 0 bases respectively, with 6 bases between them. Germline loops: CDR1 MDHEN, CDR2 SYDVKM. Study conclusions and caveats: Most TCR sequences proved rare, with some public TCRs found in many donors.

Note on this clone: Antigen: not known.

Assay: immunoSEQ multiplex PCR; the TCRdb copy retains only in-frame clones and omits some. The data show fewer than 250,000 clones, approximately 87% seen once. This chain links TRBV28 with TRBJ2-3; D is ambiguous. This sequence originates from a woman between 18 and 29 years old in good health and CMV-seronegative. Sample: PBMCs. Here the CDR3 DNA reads TGTGCCAGCAGTTTAGGCGGAAGCACAGATACGCAGTATTTT. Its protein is CASSLGGSTDTQYF.